Described below is a single T cell receptor beta chain sequence and its context. Libraries were prepared by immunoSEQ multiplex PCR; TCRdb keeps only in-frame clonotypes and omits some of them. The data show under 250,000 clones, around 83% seen once. The record originates from a study of blood T cell repertoires in COVID-19. The wider study: Samples came from the United States, Italy and Spain, spanning acute and convalescent COVID-19.

CDR1 is SGHTA and CDR2 is FQGNSA in the germline V gene. V lost 1 base and J lost 2; bases outside the gene matches: 6. This CDR3 has 16 amino acids. The TCR comes from a man aged 35 to 55 with active or convalescent COVID-19. V is TRBV7-2 and J is TRBJ2-7; 9 bases fit TRBD1. The sample taken for sequencing was peripheral blood. In DNA, the CDR3 is TGTGCCAGCAGCTTAGTGGGGACAGGGTCACCCTACGAGCAGTACTTC. Protein: CASSLVGTGSPYEQYF.